A single sample is the source of the 2 T cell receptor beta chains below, sequenced in a study of breast tumors, draining lymph nodes, adjacent tissues. TCRdb re-analysed the multiplex PCR reads in MiXCR, keeping a single row per CDR3 protein. The repertoire holds approximately 300,000 distinct CDR3 sequences, roughly 30% seen once, with more than 0.85% in the top ten. The lymph nodes were axillary draining lymph nodes from breast cancer patients. Sequencing was done on a sample of axillary lymph node tissue. Receptors were obtained from a female donor with breast cancer. Some clones in this sample may be carry-over from other donors' samples.

At least ten counts were recorded for this clonotype. The genes are TRBV7-6 and TRBJ1-4; D call uncertain. V dropped 5 bases and J dropped 8 bases, with 12 bases sitting between them. Per germline, CDR1 SGHVS and CDR2 FNYEAQ. This CDR3 comprises 13 residues. CDR3 DNA sequence: TGTGCCAGCAGCGCGCAAATGGGGGAAAAACTGTTTTTT. Its protein product is CASSAQMGEKLFF.

This clonotype was found many times. The V gene is TRBV7-8, the J gene TRBJ2-7; TRBD2 might be the D (6 bases). CDR3 length equals 13 residues. V lost 1 base and J lost 7, with 11 bases in between. Germline V CDR1 and CDR2: SGHVS, FQNEAQ. CDR3 region: CASSLGGEREQYF. The CDR3 region has the DNA TGTGCCAGCAGCTTAGGGGGGGAGCGGGAGCAGTACTTC.